These T cell receptor beta chains were read from a single sample in a study of Ad26.COV2.S vaccination and SARS-CoV-2 variants. Method: immunoSEQ multiplex PCR; TCRdb's copy keeps in-frame clones and lacks some. The sample yields about 250,000 clones, 87% seen once. The sequencing used peripheral blood, collected in a trial of Ad26.COV2.S vaccine versus placebo. These receptors were taken from a person between 18 and 65 years old who received the Ad26.COV2.S COVID-19 vaccine or a placebo. Both conserved end residues are part of each CDR3. Fields, in order: CDR3 protein, CDR3 DNA, J gene, clone size, D gene, V gene. D genes are given only for firm matches. Only part of the rows carry a size: once, few, many, or a class if the clone is expanded.

CDR3: CASSTVGASYTEAFF
DNA: TGTGCCAGTAGTACAGTCGGAGCCTCCTATACTGAAGCTTTCTTT
J: TRBJ1-1
size: NA
D: NA
V: TRBV19

CDR3: CASSLGGAKFF
DNA: TGTGCCAGCAGCTTAGGCGGAGCAAAGTTCTTC
J: TRBJ2-1
size: NA
D: NA
V: TRBV7-9

CDR3: CASSQDSLGTYEQYF
DNA: TGTGCCAGCAGCCAAGATTCCTTGGGGACCTACGAGCAGTACTTC
J: TRBJ2-7
size: NA
D: NA
V: TRBV3-1/TRBV3-2

CDR3: CASSETAGGSGNTIYF
DNA: TGTGCCAGCAGCGAAACGGCGGGAGGCTCTGGAAACACCATATATTTT
J: TRBJ1-3
size: NA
D: NA
V: TRBV11-2

CDR3: CASSKTREETQYF
DNA: TGTGCCAGCAGCAAGACTAGGGAAGAGACCCAGTACTTC
J: TRBJ2-5
size: NA
D: NA
V: TRBV27

CDR3: CASSSFPGLAGPSYEQYF
DNA: TGTGCCAGCAGCTCTTTCCCGGGACTAGCGGGGCCCTCCTACGAGCAGTACTTC
J: TRBJ2-7
size: NA
D: TRBD2
V: TRBV9

CDR3: CASTQSGANVLTF
DNA: TGTGCCAGCACCCAATCTGGGGCCAACGTCCTGACTTTC
J: TRBJ2-6
size: once
D: NA
V: TRBV6-5

CDR3: CASSQTGGLNEQFF
DNA: TGTGCCAGCAGTCAGACAGGGGGCTTGAATGAGCAGTTCTTC
J: TRBJ2-1
size: once
D: TRBD1
V: TRBV6-4

CDR3: CASSYNSGSGYYEQYF
DNA: TGTGCCAGCAGTTATAATTCGGGGTCGGGCTACTACGAGCAGTACTTC
J: TRBJ2-7
size: NA
D: NA
V: TRBV6-5

CDR3: CASIQGPGGEKLFF
DNA: TGTGCCAGCATCCAGGGGCCAGGGGGTGAAAAACTGTTTTTT
J: TRBJ1-4
size: NA
D: TRBD1
V: TRBV2

CDR3: CASSSDRGGSYEQYF
DNA: TGTGCCAGCAGTTCGGACAGGGGGGGATCCTACGAGCAGTACTTC
J: TRBJ2-7
size: NA
D: TRBD1
V: TRBV27

CDR3: CASSRLNEQFF
DNA: TGTGCCAGCAGTCGACTTAATGAGCAGTTCTTC
J: TRBJ2-1
size: NA
D: NA
V: TRBV6-6

CDR3: CASSPRGGSYGYTF
DNA: TGTGCCAGCAGCCCCAGGGGGGGCAGCTATGGCTACACCTTC
J: TRBJ1-2
size: NA
D: TRBD1
V: TRBV9

CDR3: CASSPDLGTGNEKLFF
DNA: TGCGCCAGCAGCCCAGACTTAGGGACAGGAAATGAAAAACTGTTTTTT
J: TRBJ1-4
size: NA
D: TRBD1
V: TRBV4-3

CDR3: CASSQGAGKAFF
DNA: TGTGCCAGCAGCCAAGGTGCGGGGAAGGCTTTCTTT
J: TRBJ1-1
size: NA
D: NA
V: TRBV3-1/TRBV3-2

CDR3: CASSSGQRTYEQYF
DNA: TGCGCCAGCAGTTCGGGACAGCGAACCTACGAGCAGTACTTC
J: TRBJ2-7
size: NA
D: TRBD1
V: TRBV5-1

CDR3: CASTRTSGVYEQYF
DNA: TGTGCCAGCACCCGGACTAGCGGGGTCTACGAGCAGTACTTC
J: TRBJ2-7
size: NA
D: TRBD2
V: TRBV6-5

CDR3: CASSLNSLRLNGDTQYF
DNA: TGTGCCAGCAGCTTAAACTCTTTACGACTCAATGGAGATACGCAGTATTTT
J: TRBJ2-3
size: NA
D: NA
V: TRBV11-2

CDR3: CASSFRPGTGGSGFF
DNA: TGTGCCAGCAGTTTCCGTCCCGGGACAGGGGGCAGCGGGTTCTTC
J: TRBJ2-1
size: once
D: TRBD1
V: TRBV27

CDR3: CASSLEGRNTEAFF
DNA: TGCGCCAGCAGCTTGGAGGGCAGGAACACTGAAGCTTTCTTT
J: TRBJ1-1
size: once
D: NA
V: TRBV5-1

CDR3: CASSPRTGYTGELFF
DNA: TGTGCCAGCAGCCCCCGGACAGGATACACCGGGGAGCTGTTTTTT
J: TRBJ2-2
size: NA
D: TRBD1
V: TRBV7-2

CDR3: CASSDPPPYEQYF
DNA: TGTGCCAGCAGTGATCCTCCCCCGTACGAGCAGTACTTC
J: TRBJ2-7
size: NA
D: NA
V: TRBV6-1

CDR3: CASSGQGGLADYNEQFF
DNA: TGTGCCAGCAGCGGACAAGGGGGACTAGCGGATTACAATGAGCAGTTCTTC
J: TRBJ2-1
size: NA
D: NA
V: TRBV21-1

CDR3: CASSSFGGAGGTDTQYF
DNA: TGTGCCAGCAGCTCATTCGGGGGCGCCGGGGGCACAGATACGCAGTATTTT
J: TRBJ2-3
size: NA
D: NA
V: TRBV7-6

CDR3: CASSRRLAGDTGELFF
DNA: TGCGCCAGCAGCCGTAGACTAGCGGGAGACACCGGGGAGCTGTTTTTT
J: TRBJ2-2
size: NA
D: TRBD2
V: TRBV5-1

CDR3: CASSLRGVRGGLSYEQYF
DNA: TGTGCCAGCAGTTTAAGGGGGGTCAGGGGTGGGCTCTCCTACGAGCAGTACTTC
J: TRBJ2-7
size: NA
D: NA
V: TRBV27

CDR3: CASSPGQMNTEAFF
DNA: TGTGCCAGCAGCCCGGGACAGATGAACACTGAAGCTTTCTTT
J: TRBJ1-1
size: NA
D: TRBD1
V: TRBV3-1/TRBV3-2

CDR3: CASSFTSRVNTGELFF
DNA: TGTGCCAGCAGCTTTACCTCTAGAGTGAACACCGGGGAGCTGTTTTTT
J: TRBJ2-2
size: NA
D: NA
V: TRBV5-5

CDR3: CAWSTAGGETQYF
DNA: TGTGCCTGGAGTACGGCAGGGGGAGAGACCCAGTACTTC
J: TRBJ2-5
size: NA
D: TRBD1
V: TRBV30

CDR3: CASSVDTGLNTEAFF
DNA: TGTGCCAGCAGCGTAGACACAGGACTTAACACTGAAGCTTTCTTT
J: TRBJ1-1
size: NA
D: NA
V: TRBV9

CDR3: CASSQTSGIPYEQYF
DNA: TGTGCCAGCAGTCAAACTAGCGGGATTCCCTACGAGCAGTACTTC
J: TRBJ2-7
size: once
D: TRBD2
V: TRBV7-3

CDR3: CASSYSGLVGNTIYF
DNA: TGTGCCAGCAGTTACTCAGGGTTAGTTGGAAACACCATATATTTT
J: TRBJ1-3
size: NA
D: NA
V: TRBV6-5

CDR3: CASSSDRTNTEAFF
DNA: TGTGCCAGCTCATCGGACAGGACGAACACTGAAGCTTTCTTT
J: TRBJ1-1
size: NA
D: TRBD1
V: TRBV18

CDR3: CASSQGAGGGTEAFF
DNA: TGTGCCAGCAGCCAAGGGGCGGGGGGAGGCACTGAAGCTTTCTTT
J: TRBJ1-1
size: NA
D: NA
V: TRBV3-1/TRBV3-2

CDR3: CATGDPSRNQPQHF
DNA: TGTGCCACCGGCGACCCCTCTCGCAATCAGCCCCAGCATTTT
J: TRBJ1-5
size: once
D: NA
V: TRBV24-1

CDR3: CSARQDHEAFF
DNA: TGCAGTGCCAGACAGGACCATGAAGCTTTCTTT
J: TRBJ1-1
size: NA
D: NA
V: TRBV20-1

CDR3: CATTSGQGRGNTEAFF
DNA: TGTGCCACCACCTCCGGACAGGGGAGGGGTAACACTGAAGCTTTCTTT
J: TRBJ1-1
size: NA
D: TRBD1
V: TRBV19

CDR3: CASSPEGTSGRYSDEQYF
DNA: TGTGCCAGCAGCCCGGAGGGGACTAGCGGGAGATATAGCGACGAGCAGTACTTC
J: TRBJ2-7
size: NA
D: TRBD2
V: TRBV7-6

CDR3: CASTSGAYSSGNTIYF
DNA: TGTGCCAGCACGTCCGGGGCGTATAGCTCTGGAAACACCATATATTTT
J: TRBJ1-3
size: NA
D: NA
V: TRBV18

CDR3: CASSQSNEAFF
DNA: TGTGCCAGCAGCCAAAGTAATGAAGCTTTCTTT
J: TRBJ1-1
size: NA
D: NA
V: TRBV3-1/TRBV3-2

CDR3: CATSSHFTDRENQPQHF
DNA: TGTGCCACCAGCAGCCATTTTACGGACAGGGAAAATCAGCCCCAGCATTTT
J: TRBJ1-5
size: NA
D: TRBD1
V: TRBV15

CDR3: CARIGQNYGYTF
DNA: TGTGCCAGGATAGGACAAAACTATGGCTACACCTTC
J: TRBJ1-2
size: NA
D: NA
V: TRBV6-5

CDR3: CASSRGGTGTGELFF
DNA: TGTGCCAGCAGCCGGGGGGGGACGGGCACCGGGGAGCTGTTTTTT
J: TRBJ2-2
size: NA
D: TRBD2
V: TRBV7-2

CDR3: CASSRGNSGANVLTF
DNA: TGTGCCAGCAGCCGGGGAAACTCTGGGGCCAACGTCCTGACTTTC
J: TRBJ2-6
size: once
D: NA
V: TRBV5-4

CDR3: CASSQAFTTPEGYTF
DNA: TGTGCCAGCAGCCAAGCATTTACGACCCCGGAGGGCTACACCTTC
J: TRBJ1-2
size: few
D: NA
V: TRBV4-2